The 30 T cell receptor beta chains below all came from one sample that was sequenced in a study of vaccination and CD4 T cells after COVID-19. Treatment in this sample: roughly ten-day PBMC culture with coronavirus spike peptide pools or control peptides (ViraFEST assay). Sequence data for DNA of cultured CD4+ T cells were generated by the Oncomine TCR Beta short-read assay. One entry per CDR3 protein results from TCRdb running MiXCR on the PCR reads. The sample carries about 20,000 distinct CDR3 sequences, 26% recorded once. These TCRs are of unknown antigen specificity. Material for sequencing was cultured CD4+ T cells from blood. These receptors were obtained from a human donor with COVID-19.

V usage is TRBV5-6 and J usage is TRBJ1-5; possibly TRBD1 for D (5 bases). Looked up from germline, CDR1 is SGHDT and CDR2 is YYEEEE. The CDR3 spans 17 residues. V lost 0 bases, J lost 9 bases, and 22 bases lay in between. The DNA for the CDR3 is TGTGCCAGCAGCTTGGCCCCGGCAGGCGGGGGGTCTAGGCCCCAGCATTTT. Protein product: CASSLAPAGGGSRPQHF.

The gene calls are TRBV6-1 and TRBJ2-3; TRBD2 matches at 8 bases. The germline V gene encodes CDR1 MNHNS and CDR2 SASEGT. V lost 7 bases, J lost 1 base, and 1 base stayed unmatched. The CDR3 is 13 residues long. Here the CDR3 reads CASKAGGTDTQYF. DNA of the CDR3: TGTGCCAGCAAAGCGGGGGGCACAGATACGCAGTATTTT.

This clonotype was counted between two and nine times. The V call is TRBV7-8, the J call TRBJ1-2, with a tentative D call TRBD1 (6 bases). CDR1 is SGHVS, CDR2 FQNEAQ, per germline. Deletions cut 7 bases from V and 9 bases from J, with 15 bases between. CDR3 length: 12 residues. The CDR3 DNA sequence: TGTGCCAGCACACCGAAGGGGGGGAGCTACACCTTC. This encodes CASTPKGGSYTF.

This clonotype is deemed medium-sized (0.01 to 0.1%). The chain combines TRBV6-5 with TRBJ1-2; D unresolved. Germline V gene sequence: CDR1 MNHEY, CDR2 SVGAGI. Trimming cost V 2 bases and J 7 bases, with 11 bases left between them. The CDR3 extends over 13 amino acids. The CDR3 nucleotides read TGTGCCAGCAGTTACACTCAGGAAGGTGGCTACACCTTC. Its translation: CASSYTQEGGYTF.

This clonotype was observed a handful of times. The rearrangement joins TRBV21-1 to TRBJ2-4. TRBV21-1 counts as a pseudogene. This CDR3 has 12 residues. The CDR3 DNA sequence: TGTGCCAGCAGCAGGGCTGAAAACATTCAGTACTTC. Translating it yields CASSRAENIQYF.

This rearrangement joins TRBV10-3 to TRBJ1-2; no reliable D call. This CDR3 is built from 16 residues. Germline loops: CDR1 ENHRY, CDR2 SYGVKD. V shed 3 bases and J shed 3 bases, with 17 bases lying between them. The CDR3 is CAISDPGRVADYGYTF. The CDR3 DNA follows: TGTGCCATCAGTGACCCCGGTAGGGTTGCCGACTATGGCTACACCTTC.

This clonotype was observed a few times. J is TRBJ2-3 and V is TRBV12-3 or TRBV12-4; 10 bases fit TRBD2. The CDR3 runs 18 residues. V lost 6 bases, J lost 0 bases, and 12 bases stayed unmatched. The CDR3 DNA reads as TGTGCCAGCAGCAAGAACAGCGGGGGGGCCGTAAGCACAGATACGCAGTATTTT. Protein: CASSKNSGGAVSTDTQYF.

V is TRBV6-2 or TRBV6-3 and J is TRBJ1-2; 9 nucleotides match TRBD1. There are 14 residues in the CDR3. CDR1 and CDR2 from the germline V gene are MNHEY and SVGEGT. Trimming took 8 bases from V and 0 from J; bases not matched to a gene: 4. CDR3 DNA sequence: TGTGCCAGCCTAAGGACAGGGGCTAACTATGGCTACACCTTC. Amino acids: CASLRTGANYGYTF.

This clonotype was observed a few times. The CDR3 reads CASSFRGQRSGYTF. In DNA form, the CDR3 reads TGTGCCAGCAGCTTCCGTGGGCAAAGGAGCGGCTACACCTTC. This chain uses TRBV7-8 with TRBJ1-2; no reliable D call. Germline V CDR1 and CDR2: SGHVS, FQNEAQ. Trimming pared 3 bases from V and 8 bases from J, leaving 16 bases between. This CDR3 spans 14 amino acids.

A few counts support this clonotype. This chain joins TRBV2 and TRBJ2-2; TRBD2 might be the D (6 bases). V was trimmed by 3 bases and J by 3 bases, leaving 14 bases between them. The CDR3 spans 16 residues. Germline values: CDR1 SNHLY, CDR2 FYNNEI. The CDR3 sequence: CASSDYGRGHTGELFF. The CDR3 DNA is TGTGCCAGCAGTGATTATGGGCGGGGTCACACCGGGGAGCTGTTTTTT.

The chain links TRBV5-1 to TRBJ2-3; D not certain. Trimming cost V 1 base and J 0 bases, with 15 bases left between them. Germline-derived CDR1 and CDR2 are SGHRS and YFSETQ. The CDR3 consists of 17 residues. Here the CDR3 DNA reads TGCGCCAGCAGCTTGAGGACCGAGACTTCTAGCACAGATACGCAGTATTTT. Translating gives CASSLRTETSSTDTQYF.

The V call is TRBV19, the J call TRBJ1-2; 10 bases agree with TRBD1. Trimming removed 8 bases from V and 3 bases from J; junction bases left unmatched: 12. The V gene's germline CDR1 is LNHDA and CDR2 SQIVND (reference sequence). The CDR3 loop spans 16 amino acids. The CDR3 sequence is CASSPGQGPGDYGYTF. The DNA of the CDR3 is TGTGCCAGTTCACCGGGACAGGGGCCAGGGGACTATGGCTACACCTTC.

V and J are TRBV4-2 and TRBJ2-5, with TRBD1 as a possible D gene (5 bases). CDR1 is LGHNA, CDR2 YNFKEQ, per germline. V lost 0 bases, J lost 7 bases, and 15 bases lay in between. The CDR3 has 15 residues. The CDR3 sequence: CASSQDRVRARTQYF. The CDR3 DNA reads TGTGCCAGCAGCCAAGATCGAGTCAGGGCGCGGACCCAGTACTTC.

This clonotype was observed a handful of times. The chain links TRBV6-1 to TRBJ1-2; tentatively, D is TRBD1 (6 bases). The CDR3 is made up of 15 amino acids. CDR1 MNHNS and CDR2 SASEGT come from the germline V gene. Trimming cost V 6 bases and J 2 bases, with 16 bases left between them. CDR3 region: CASRGGGAVNYGYTF. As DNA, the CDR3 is TGTGCCAGCAGAGGGGGGGGCGCAGTAAACTATGGCTACACCTTC.

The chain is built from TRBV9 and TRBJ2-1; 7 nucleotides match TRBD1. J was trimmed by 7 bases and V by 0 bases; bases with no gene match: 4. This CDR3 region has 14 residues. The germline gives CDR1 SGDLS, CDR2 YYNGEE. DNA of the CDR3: TGTGCCAGCAGCGTAGGGGGACAGCCTAATGAGCAGTTCTTC. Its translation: CASSVGGQPNEQFF.

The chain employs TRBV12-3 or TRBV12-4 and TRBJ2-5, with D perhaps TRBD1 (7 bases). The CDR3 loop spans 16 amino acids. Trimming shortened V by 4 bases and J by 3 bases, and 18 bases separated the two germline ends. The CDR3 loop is CASSSQGGGSKETQYF. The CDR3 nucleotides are TGTGCCAGCAGTTCCCAAGGAGGGGGCTCAAAAGAGACCCAGTACTTC.

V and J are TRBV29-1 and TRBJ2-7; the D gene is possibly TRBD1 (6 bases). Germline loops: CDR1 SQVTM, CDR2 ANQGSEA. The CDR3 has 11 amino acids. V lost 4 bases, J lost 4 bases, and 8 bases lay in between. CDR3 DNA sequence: TGCAGCGTTGGGGGGCCATACGAGCAGTACTTC. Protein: CSVGGPYEQYF.

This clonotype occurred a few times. CDR3 DNA sequence: TGTGCCAGCAGCTTGGGAAGCGGGGGGGCCGTAGAGACCCAGTACTTC. It codes for CASSLGSGGAVETQYF. The V and J genes are TRBV11-3 and TRBJ2-5; 10 bases agree with TRBD2. Germline V gene sequence: CDR1 SGHNT, CDR2 YENEEA. This CDR3 is built from 16 residues. Unmatched junction bases numbered 8, after V lost 3 bases and J lost 4 bases.

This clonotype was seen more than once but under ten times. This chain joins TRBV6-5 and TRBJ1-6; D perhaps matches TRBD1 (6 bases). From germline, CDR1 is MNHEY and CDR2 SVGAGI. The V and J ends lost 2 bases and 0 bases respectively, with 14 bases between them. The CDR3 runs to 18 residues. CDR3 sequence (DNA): TGTGCCAGCAGTTACGCAAATACAGGGAGCTCCTATAATTCACCCCTCCACTTT. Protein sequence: CASSYANTGSSYNSPLHF.

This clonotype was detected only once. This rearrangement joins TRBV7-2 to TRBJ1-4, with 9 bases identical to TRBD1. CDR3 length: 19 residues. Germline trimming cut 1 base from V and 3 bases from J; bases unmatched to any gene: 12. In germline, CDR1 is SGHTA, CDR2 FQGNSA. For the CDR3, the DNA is TGTGCCAGCAGCTTAGAGGACAGGGGCAAGCTTTTGTCTAATGAAAAACTGTTTTTT. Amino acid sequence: CASSLEDRGKLLSNEKLFF.

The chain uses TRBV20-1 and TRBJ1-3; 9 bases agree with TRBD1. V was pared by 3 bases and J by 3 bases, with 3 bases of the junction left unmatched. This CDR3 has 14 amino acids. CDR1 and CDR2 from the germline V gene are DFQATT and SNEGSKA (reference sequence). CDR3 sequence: CSARGTGIGNTIYF. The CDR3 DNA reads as TGCAGTGCTAGGGGGACAGGGATTGGAAACACCATATATTTT.

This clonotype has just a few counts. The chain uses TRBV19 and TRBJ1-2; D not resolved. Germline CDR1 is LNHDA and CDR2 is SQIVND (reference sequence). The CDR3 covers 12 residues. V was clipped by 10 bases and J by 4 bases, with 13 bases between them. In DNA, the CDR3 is TGTGCCACCCATCTCTGGGCCTATGGCTACACCTTC. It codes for CATHLWAYGYTF.

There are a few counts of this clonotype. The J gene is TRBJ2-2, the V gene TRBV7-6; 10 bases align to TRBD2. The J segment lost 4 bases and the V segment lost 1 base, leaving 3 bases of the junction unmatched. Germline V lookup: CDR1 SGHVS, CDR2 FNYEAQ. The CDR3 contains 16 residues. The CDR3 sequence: CASSLGGLASTGELFF. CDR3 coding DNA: TGTGCCAGCAGCTTAGGGGGACTAGCGAGCACCGGGGAGCTGTTTTTT.

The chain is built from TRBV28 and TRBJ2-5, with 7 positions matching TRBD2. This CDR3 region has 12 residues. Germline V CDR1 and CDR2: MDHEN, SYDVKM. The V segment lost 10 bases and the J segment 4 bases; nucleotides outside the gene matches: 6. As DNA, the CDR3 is TGTGCCACGACTAGCCAGGTAGAGACCCAGTACTTC. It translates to CATTSQVETQYF.

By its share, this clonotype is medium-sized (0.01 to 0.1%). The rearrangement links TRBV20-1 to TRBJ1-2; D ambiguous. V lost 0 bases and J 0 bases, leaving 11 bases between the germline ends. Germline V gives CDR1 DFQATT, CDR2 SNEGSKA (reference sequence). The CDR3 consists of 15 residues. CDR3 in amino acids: CSARDIKATNYGYTF. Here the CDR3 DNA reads TGCAGTGCTAGAGATATAAAGGCTACTAACTATGGCTACACCTTC.

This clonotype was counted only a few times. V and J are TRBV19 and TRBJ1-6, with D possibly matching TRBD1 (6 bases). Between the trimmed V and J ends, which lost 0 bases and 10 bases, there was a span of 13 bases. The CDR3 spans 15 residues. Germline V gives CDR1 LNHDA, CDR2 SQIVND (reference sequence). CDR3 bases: TGTGCCAGTAGTATAGAACCGACAGGCCGCTCACCCCTCCACTTT. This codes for CASSIEPTGRSPLHF.

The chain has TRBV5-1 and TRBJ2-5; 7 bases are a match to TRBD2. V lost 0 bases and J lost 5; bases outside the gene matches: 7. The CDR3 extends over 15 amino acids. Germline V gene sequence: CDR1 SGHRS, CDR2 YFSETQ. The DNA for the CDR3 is TGCGCCAGCAGCTTGGTCGGGACTACCACCGAGACCCAGTACTTC. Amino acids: CASSLVGTTTETQYF.

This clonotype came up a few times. The CDR3, as DNA: TGTGCCAGCAGGGGACAGGGGGCTTGGGCTTTCTTT. Amino acid sequence: CASRGQGAWAFF. The rearrangement uses TRBV12-3 or TRBV12-4 and TRBJ1-1; the match to TRBD1 covers 12 bases. This CDR3 is 12 amino acids long. J lost 11 bases, V lost 6 bases, and 4 bases had no gene match.

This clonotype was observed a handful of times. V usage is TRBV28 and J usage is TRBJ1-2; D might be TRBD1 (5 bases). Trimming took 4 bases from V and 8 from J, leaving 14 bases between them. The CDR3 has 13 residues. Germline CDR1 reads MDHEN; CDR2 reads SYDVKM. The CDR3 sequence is CASSYDSPGGYTF. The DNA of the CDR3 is TGTGCCAGCAGTTACGACAGCCCCGGGGGCTACACCTTC.

CDR3 region: CASSQVASYEQYF. The CDR3, as DNA: TGTGCCAGCAGCCAAGTTGCCTCCTACGAGCAGTACTTC. The chain joins TRBV3-1 to TRBJ2-7; D not certain. V was trimmed by 1 base and J by 0 bases, leaving 4 bases between them. The CDR3 sequence is 13 residues long. The germline gives CDR1 LGHDT, CDR2 YNNKEL (reference sequence).